This T cell receptor beta chain was retrieved from a study of cytomegalovirus exposure and HLA in healthy donors. Study outcomes and limitations: Later findings reportedly placed an Asian-associated ancestry cluster below the roughly 690-donor mean for N-insertions.

The primer mix had 60 Vbeta and 13 Jbeta primers. Here immunoSEQ multiplex PCR was the method, and the copy in TCRdb shows in-frame clones only, minus some. Its clone listing holds 30,000 to 45,000 clones. The germline CDR1 and CDR2 sequences are SGHRS and YFSETQ. The length of the CDR3 is 15 residues. The V segment lost 4 bases and the J segment 0 bases; nucleotides outside the gene matches: 4. To note about this clone: What it binds is not known.

Sample: PBMCs. The chain carries TRBV5-1 and TRBJ2-1, with TRBD2 identical over 7 bases. The TCR sequence derives from a man aged 35-49 years in good health and CMV-seropositive. Here the CDR3 reads CASSISGDSYNEQFF. The CDR3, as DNA: TGCGCCAGCAGCATAAGCGGGGACTCCTACAATGAGCAGTTCTTC. The variable domain in full, with the rest retrieved from reference TRBV5-1 and TRBJ2-1, is KAGVTQTPRYLIKTRGQQVTLSCSPISGHRSVSWYQQTPGQGLQFLFEYFSETQRNKGNFPGRFSGRQFSNSRSEMNVSTLELGDSALYLCASSISGDSYNEQFFGPGTRLTVL.